Listed below are T cell receptor beta chains from one sample, sequenced in a study of OX40 agonist ivuxolimab in advanced cancers. TCRdb's copy holds only in-frame clones and misses some; the assay was immunoSEQ multiplex PCR. The sample yields about 43,000 clones, 80% seen once. This specimen consisted of CD4+ or CD8+ T cells sorted from blood, obtained in a trial of the OX40 agonist ivuxolimab. All receptors come from an adult with an advanced solid tumor such as melanoma, head and neck, liver or kidney cancer. Both conserved end residues are part of each CDR3. The order of the fields is D gene, J gene, V gene, clone size, CDR3 protein, CDR3 DNA. The D gene is left open where the match is weak. Size tells how often a clone was seen (once, few, many) or the class of an expanded clone, and some rows leave it out.

TRBD2	TRBJ2-3	TRBV18	few	CASSPGASGVDTRYF	TGTGCCAGCTCACCTGGGGCTAGCGGGGTGGATACGCGGTATTTT
TRBD2	TRBJ2-5	TRBV5-1	NA	CASSWDGTSEETQYF	TGCGCCAGCAGCTGGGATGGGACTAGCGAAGAGACCCAGTACTTC
TRBD1	TRBJ1-1	TRBV7-9	NA	CAGKPLQGAPGTEAFF	TGTGCCGGTAAACCGCTACAGGGGGCGCCGGGCACTGAAGCTTTCTTT
NA	TRBJ1-6	TRBV11-3	few	CASSRGRNSPLHF	TGTGCCAGCAGCAGGGGCAGGAATTCACCCCTCCACTTT
TRBD2	TRBJ2-1	TRBV14	NA	CASSRNSGTFSSYNEQFF	TGTGCCAGCAGCCGAAATAGCGGGACCTTTAGCTCCTACAATGAGCAGTTCTTC
TRBD1	TRBJ2-7	TRBV6-1	NA	CASILDRAIGEQYF	TGTGCCAGCATTCTGGACAGGGCGATAGGCGAGCAGTACTTC
NA	TRBJ2-1	TRBV10-1	NA	CASSESAGAGNEQFF	TGCGCCAGCAGTGAGTCTGCGGGGGCCGGCAATGAGCAGTTCTTC
NA	TRBJ1-6	TRBV5-5	few	CASSSERANSPLHF	TGTGCCAGCAGCTCCGAAAGGGCTAATTCACCCCTCCACTTT
TRBD2	TRBJ2-7	TRBV7-2	NA	CASSLVSGTSNPHQYF	TGTGCCAGCAGCTTAGTGTCCGGGACTAGTAATCCTCATCAGTACTTC
NA	TRBJ1-2	TRBV28	NA	CASSLAPKGPNYGYTF	TGTGCCAGCAGTTTAGCACCCAAGGGACCTAACTATGGCTACACCTTC
TRBD1	TRBJ1-1	TRBV6-5	few	CASSYRDRGASTEAFF	TGTGCCAGCAGTTACCGGGACAGGGGAGCGAGTACTGAAGCTTTCTTT
NA	TRBJ1-4	TRBV18	NA	CASSPRQGLEKLFF	TGTGCCAGCTCACCACGGCAGGGGTTGGAAAAACTGTTTTTT
NA	TRBJ2-3	TRBV29-1	NA	CSVEGGAFFVPNTQYF	TGCAGCGTTGAGGGGGGGGCCTTTTTTGTCCCCAATACGCAGTATTTT
NA	TRBJ2-3	TRBV19	NA	CASTPKRGPTDTQYF	TGTGCCAGTACCCCCAAGAGGGGCCCCACAGATACGCAGTATTTT
NA	TRBJ2-7	TRBV30	NA	CAWSSRTGFHEQYF	TGTGCCTGGAGTTCGAGAACAGGTTTTCACGAGCAGTACTTC
TRBD1	TRBJ2-7	TRBV5-6	NA	CASSLTGGNYEQYF	TGTGCCAGCAGCTTAACAGGGGGGAACTACGAGCAGTACTTC
NA	TRBJ1-2	TRBV4-1	NA	CASSQDHPGPYGYTF	TGCGCCAGCAGCCAAGATCATCCCGGCCCGTATGGCTACACCTTC
NA	TRBJ2-7	TRBV18	NA	CASSPVQGSYEQYF	TGTGCCAGCTCTCCCGTCCAGGGCTCCTACGAGCAGTACTTC
TRBD2	TRBJ2-7	TRBV5-1	NA	CASSLGGLAAYEQYF	TGCGCCAGCAGCTTGGGGGGACTAGCGGCCTACGAGCAGTACTTC
TRBD1	TRBJ2-3	TRBV7-2	NA	CASSPWTGELDTQYF	TGTGCCAGCAGCCCCTGGACAGGGGAACTAGATACGCAGTATTTT
NA	TRBJ1-2	TRBV19	NA	CASSISRALFYGYTF	TGTGCCAGTAGTATATCCCGGGCCCTGTTCTATGGCTACACCTTC
NA	TRBJ1-1	TRBV28	NA	CASSLSAGRYTEAFF	TGTGCCAGCAGTTTATCTGCGGGGAGGTACACTGAGGCTTTCTTT
TRBD2	TRBJ2-3	TRBV27	NA	CASSAITSGGTDTQYF	TGTGCCAGCAGTGCTATTACTAGCGGGGGCACAGATACGCAGTATTTT
TRBD1	TRBJ1-1	TRBV5-6	NA	CASSFRYRGAFF	TGTGCCAGCAGTTTTAGATACAGGGGAGCTTTCTTT
TRBD1	TRBJ1-3	TRBV5-1	NA	CASSLTGGVNTIYF	TGCGCCAGCAGCTTGACAGGGGGTGTAAACACCATATATTTT
TRBD1	TRBJ1-1	TRBV5-4	few	CASSWDRAEAFF	TGTGCCAGCAGCTGGGACAGGGCTGAAGCTTTCTTT
TRBD1	TRBJ2-2	TRBV15	few	CATPGTGALRELFF	TGTGCCACCCCAGGGACAGGAGCGTTGAGGGAGCTGTTTTTT
NA	TRBJ2-7	TRBV7-2	few	CASGMGGSYEQYF	TGTGCCAGCGGGATGGGTGGGTCCTACGAGCAGTACTTC
NA	TRBJ2-5	TRBV4-1	NA	CASSHDPGPPGETQYF	TGCGCCAGCAGCCATGACCCGGGACCCCCGGGCGAGACCCAGTACTTC
NA	TRBJ1-3	TRBV21-1	NA	CASSKGGLNSGNTIYF	TGTGCCAGCAGCAAAGGGGGACTAAACTCTGGAAACACCATATATTTT
NA	TRBJ1-2	TRBV29-1	once	CSVEVSQNGYTF	TGCAGCGTTGAAGTATCCCAGAATGGCTACACCTTC
NA	TRBJ1-2	TRBV5-4	NA	CASSLRRWGASGYTF	TGTGCCAGCAGCTTGAGGAGGTGGGGGGCTAGTGGCTACACCTTC
TRBD1	TRBJ2-5	TRBV20-1	NA	CSVRQGETQYF	TGCAGTGTCCGACAGGGCGAGACCCAGTACTTC
NA	TRBJ2-2	TRBV5-1	NA	CASSLLSGVTGELFF	TGCGCCAGCAGCTTACTTTCCGGGGTCACCGGGGAGCTGTTTTTT
NA	TRBJ1-5	TRBV7-2	NA	CASSHKESQPQHF	TGTGCCAGCAGCCACAAAGAGAGTCAGCCCCAGCATTTT